Below are 26 T cell receptor beta chains sequenced from a single sample in a study of T cell repertoires in cytomegalovirus infection. TCRdb ran MiXCR on the reads and lists one entry per CDR3 protein. The table lists approximately 910,000 distinct CDR3 sequences, less than 35% of them singletons. No antigen is known for these receptors. Specimen: cultured CD8+ T cells from PBMCs, collected from culture after CMV antigen stimulation. The receptors were sampled from a human donor in good health (CMV status not recorded). Some clones in this sample may be carry-over from other donors' samples.

The chain employs TRBV28 and TRBJ1-6; D remains unclear. V shed 6 bases and J shed 9 bases, with 18 bases lying between them. CDR3 length: 15 residues. Germline V gene lookup returns CDR1 MDHEN and CDR2 SYDVKM. The CDR3 here is CASRDLSLGVSPLHF. CDR3 nucleotides: TGTGCCAGCAGGGATCTCAGTCTCGGGGTTTCACCCCTCCACTTT. Drawing the rest from reference TRBV28 and TRBJ1-6, the complete variable domain is DVKVTQSSRYLVKRTGEKVFLECVQDMDHENMFWYRQDPGLGLRLIYFSYDVKMKEKGDIPEGYSVSREKKERFSLILESASTNQTSMYLCASRDLSLGVSPLHFGNGTRLTVT.

This clonotype was observed many times. The chain has TRBV7-9 and TRBJ2-5; D is uncertain. The V end lost 4 bases, the J end lost 1 base, and 13 bases lay between the germline ends. CDR3 size: 15 residues. Germline V gives CDR1 SEHNR, CDR2 FQNEAQ (reference sequence). Here the CDR3 DNA reads TGTGCCAGCAGCTCGACGACTGTACCCCAAGAGACCCAGTACTTC. Translating it yields CASSSTTVPQETQYF.

This clonotype was detected many times. This chain uses TRBV7-2 with TRBJ1-1, with 7 bases lining up with TRBD1. V shed 8 bases and J 4 bases; nucleotides not matched to a gene: 7. CDR1 SGHTA and CDR2 FQGNSA come from the germline V gene. The CDR3 contains 13 residues. The CDR3 nucleotides read TGTGCCAGCGAGACAGGGACCTCCACTGAAGCTTTCTTT. This encodes CASETGTSTEAFF.

V is TRBV3-1 and J is TRBJ2-2, with 9 nucleotides matching TRBD2. The J segment lost 1 base and the V segment lost 3 bases, leaving 12 bases of the junction unmatched. The CDR3 loop spans 19 amino acids. CDR1 and CDR2 (germline): LGHDT, YNNKEL (reference sequence). DNA of the CDR3: TGTGCCAGCAGCCAGCCCGACGGAGCGGGGGGCTGGAACACCGGGGAGCTGTTTTTT. This codes for CASSQPDGAGGWNTGELFF.

On this clonotype itself: One junction end does not reproduce the germline sequence, and a read error may be involved. V gene TRBV7-3 combines with J gene TRBJ2-5, with D uncertain. Germline assignment: CDR1 SGHTA and CDR2 FQGTGA. This CDR3 region has 13 residues. CDR3 amino acids: CASTSWDEEAQYF. In DNA, the CDR3 is TGTGCCAGCACTTCTTGGGATGAAGAGGCCCAGTACTTC.

The V call is TRBV4-1, the J call TRBJ2-3, with TRBD2 identical over 12 bases. V shed 0 bases and J 3 bases; nucleotides not matched to a gene: 4. The germline V gene has CDR1 MGHRA and CDR2 YSYEKL. CDR3 length: 17 amino acids. DNA of the CDR3: TGCGCCAGCAGCCAAGATATAACTAGCGGGAGGACAGATACGCAGTATTTT. It translates to CASSQDITSGRTDTQYF.

The genes are TRBV14 and TRBJ1-3; 9 bases agree with TRBD1. CDR3 length equals 17 residues. CDR1 and CDR2 (germline): SGHDN, FVKESK. J lost 4 bases, V lost 1 base, and 8 bases had no gene match. CDR3 coding DNA: TGTGCCAGCAGCCAAGCTTACAGGGGGCGAGGCGGAAACACCATATATTTT. The encoded protein is CASSQAYRGRGGNTIYF.

The rearrangement uses TRBV9 and TRBJ1-2; 8 bases fit TRBD1. The CDR3 covers 16 residues. Unmatched junction bases numbered 13, after V lost 4 bases and J lost 5 bases. Germline V gives CDR1 SGDLS, CDR2 YYNGEE. CDR3 in amino acids: CASSPQDRAIPYGYTF. The CDR3 DNA reads as TGTGCCAGCAGCCCCCAGGACAGGGCGATCCCGTATGGCTACACCTTC.

This clonotype was found many times. The chain combines TRBV6-1 with TRBJ2-2, with D perhaps TRBD1 (5 bases). Trimming left V 6 bases short and J 0 bases short, with 11 bases between. The CDR3 loop spans 15 amino acids. Germline-derived CDR1 and CDR2 are MNHNS and SASEGT. The CDR3 DNA reads as TGTGCCAGCAGATCCGACAGACCGAACACCGGGGAGCTGTTTTTT. Amino acids: CASRSDRPNTGELFF.

V is TRBV19 and J is TRBJ2-1; D may match TRBD1 or TRBD2 (5 bases each). Per germline, CDR1 LNHDA and CDR2 SQIVND (reference sequence). The ends were cut back, 9 bases at V and 3 bases at J, with 18 bases in the middle. This CDR3 has 15 residues. The CDR3 reads CASKLGESVYNEQFF. The CDR3 DNA reads TGTGCCAGCAAACTAGGGGAGAGCGTCTACAATGAGCAGTTCTTC.

Many counts were recorded for this clonotype. The junction departs from germline at one end; a sequencing error may be responsible. The chain links TRBV7-6 to TRBJ2-3, with TRBD2 matching 11 bases. The CDR3 contains 13 residues. From germline, CDR1 is SGHVS and CDR2 FNYEAQ. The CDR3 is CASRSTSGGRETF. The CDR3 region has the DNA TGTGCCAGCAGATCTACTAGCGGGGGCCGCGAAACGTTT.

The gene calls are TRBV5-4 and TRBJ2-3, with D unresolved. The CDR3 has 15 amino acids. The V end lost 2 bases, the J end lost 0 bases, and 10 bases lay between the germline ends. Looked up from germline, CDR1 is SGHNT and CDR2 is YYREEE (reference sequence). The chain's CDR3 is CASSFALTSTDTQYF. CDR3 in DNA: TGTGCCAGCAGCTTCGCACTAACTAGCACAGATACGCAGTATTTT.

The table lists this clonotype with a few counts. This sequence joins TRBV11-2 and TRBJ2-7; the match to TRBD1 covers 7 bases. This CDR3 is built from 16 residues. After removal of 2 bases from V and 4 bases from J, the junction contained 11 bases not matched to a gene. Per the germline V gene, CDR1 is SGHAT and CDR2 is FQNNGV. Here the CDR3 reads CASSLKPKRGPYEQYV. The DNA for the CDR3 is TGTGCCAGCAGCTTAAAACCCAAGAGGGGGCCGTACGAGCAGTACGTC.

The genes are TRBV13 and TRBJ2-3; D possibly uses TRBD1 or TRBD2 (5 bases each). V was trimmed by 4 bases and J by 4 bases, leaving 18 bases between them. Looked up from germline, CDR1 is PRHDT and CDR2 is FYEKMQ (reference sequence). The CDR3 is 16 residues long. CDR3 DNA: TGTGCCAGCAGCTCGAAAGAGGGGACCGACGCAGATACGCAGTATTTT. This gives the protein CASSSKEGTDADTQYF.

In regard to this clonotype: A much larger clonotype is one base distant, so this may be a read error. The conserved closing phenylalanine or tryptophan is absent in this CDR3, likely reflecting a read error. V and J are TRBV7-3 and TRBJ2-3, with D perhaps being TRBD1 or TRBD2 (5 bases each). Germline CDR1 and CDR2: SGHTA and FQGTGA. CDR3 length equals 14 residues. Trimming stripped 3 bases from V and 2 bases from J, with 9 bases between. The CDR3 bases are TGTGCCAGCAGCTTCGGGACCGTCACAGATACGCAGTATTCT. Translated: CASSFGTVTDTQYS.

This chain links TRBV7-9 with TRBJ2-7; D not resolved. CDR3 length: 14 residues. V lost 5 bases and J 3 bases, leaving 14 bases between the germline ends. Germline V gene data show CDR1 as SEHNR and CDR2 as FQNEAQ (reference sequence). This chain's CDR3 is CASSPQESHYEQYF. CDR3 DNA sequence: TGTGCCAGCAGCCCTCAGGAATCCCACTACGAGCAGTACTTC. Full variable domain (remainder filled in from reference TRBV7-9 and TRBJ2-7): DTGVSQNPRHKITKRGQNVTFRCDPISEHNRLYWYRQTLGQGPEFLTYFQNEAQLEKSRLLSDRFSAERPKGSFSTLEIQRTEQGDSAMYLCASSPQESHYEQYFGPGTRLTVT.

This clonotype was detected once. This rearrangement joins TRBV3-1 to TRBJ1-2; TRBD1 matches at 8 bases. The CDR3 extends over 18 amino acids. The V segment lost 0 bases and the J segment 0 bases; nucleotides outside the gene matches: 9. Per germline, CDR1 LGHDT and CDR2 YNNKEL (reference sequence). CDR3 sequence: CASSQDLDRGASNYGYTF. DNA of the CDR3: TGTGCCAGCAGCCAAGACCTTGACAGGGGCGCCTCTAACTATGGCTACACCTTC.

This clonotype came up many times. The rearrangement links TRBV4-2 to TRBJ2-2, with 9 bases that match TRBD1. This CDR3 is built from 15 residues. With V trimmed by 4 bases and J by 4 bases, 4 bases remained unmatched. Germline V gene sequence: CDR1 LGHNA, CDR2 YNFKEQ. The CDR3 DNA reads TGTGCCAGCAGCCTCCAGACAGGGGGCACCGGGGAGCTGTTTTTT. Translation: CASSLQTGGTGELFF.

The rearrangement uses TRBV20-1 and TRBJ2-1, with 9 bases fitting TRBD2. CDR1 is DFQATT and CDR2 is SNEGSKA in the germline V gene (reference sequence). The CDR3 length is 14 residues. The ends lost 1 base at V and 7 bases at J; junction bases unmatched: 5. For the CDR3, the DNA is TGCAGTGCTAGAGGGCTAGCGGGGAGGAATGAGCAGTTCTTC. Amino acid sequence: CSARGLAGRNEQFF.

As concerns this clonotype: One end of the junction fails to match germline, which may point to a read error. The chain joins TRBV11-3 to TRBJ1-1; D is unresolved. CDR1 is SGHNT and CDR2 is YENEEA in the germline V gene. The CDR3 is 13 residues long. The CDR3 sequence is CTSSFKGNTEAFF. The CDR3 DNA follows: TGTACCAGCAGCTTCAAAGGGAACACTGAAGCTTTCTTT.

This clonotype has just a few counts. The chain employs TRBV12-3 or TRBV12-4 and TRBJ2-7; no definite D call. Trimming removed 1 base from V and 6 bases from J, with 10 bases in between. CDR3 size: 13 residues. CDR3 in DNA: TGTGCCAGCAGTTTAGGCGTACTGATCGAGCAGTACTTC. It codes for CASSLGVLIEQYF.

The table lists this clonotype with a few counts. The chain has TRBV7-6 and TRBJ2-4; the match to TRBD1 covers 7 bases. Germline CDR1 reads SGHVS; CDR2 reads FNYEAQ. The CDR3 has 15 amino acids. V gave up 5 bases and J gave up 4 bases; unmatched junction bases: 8. CDR3 protein: CASSPLQGSKNIQYF. The DNA for the CDR3 is TGTGCCAGCAGCCCACTACAGGGGTCAAAAAACATTCAGTACTTC.

The chain carries TRBV6-8 and TRBJ2-1; 10 nucleotides match TRBD2. V trimming: 5 bases; J trimming: 7 bases; junction bases outside the gene matches: 8. This CDR3 has 15 amino acids. Per the germline V gene, CDR1 is MNHGY and CDR2 is SAAAGT. In nucleotides, the CDR3 is TGTGCCAGCAGTCCAGCGGGGGGGCCTTGGAATGAGCAGTTCTTC. Its translation: CASSPAGGPWNEQFF.

The chain carries TRBV7-9 and TRBJ2-3; D is uncertain. CDR3 length: 14 amino acids. The V gene lost 3 bases and the J gene lost 2 bases, with 9 bases spanning the gap. Germline values: CDR1 SEHNR, CDR2 FQNEAQ (reference sequence). In DNA, the CDR3 is TGTGCCAGCAGCTTTGGATCCCCCACAGATACGCAGTATTTT. Translating it yields CASSFGSPTDTQYF.

The chain couples TRBV25-1 to TRBJ1-2; 7 bases align to TRBD1. V shed 4 bases and J 3 bases; nucleotides not matched to a gene: 14. From germline, CDR1 is MGHDK and CDR2 SYGVNS. The CDR3 runs 17 residues. The CDR3 bases are TGTGCCAGCAGTGGCTTTCACCCCCCACAGGGGTACTATGGCTACACCTTC. The encoded protein is CASSGFHPPQGYYGYTF.

V is TRBV4-2 and J is TRBJ2-3; 10 nucleotides align to TRBD2. The V segment lost 4 bases and the J segment 2 bases; nucleotides outside the gene matches: 18. The CDR3 extends over 20 amino acids. Germline lookup yields CDR1 LGHNA and CDR2 YNFKEQ. CDR3 nucleotide sequence: TGTGCCAGCAGCCTCCGGGGGCTAGCGGGGGCCCGAAGGGACACAGATACGCAGTATTTT. Amino acid sequence: CASSLRGLAGARRDTDTQYF.